This T cell receptor (beta chain) was obtained from a study of Ad26.COV2.S vaccination and SARS-CoV-2 variants. Looking at the study overall: In the study, Ad26.COV2.S was injected intramuscularly once, or twice 56 days apart.

This table comes from immunoSEQ multiplex PCR, and its TCRdb copy is limited to in-frame clones, with some not included. Of around 450,000 clones listed, 70% to 90% are singletons. With respect to this clone: Its cognate antigen is unknown.

General study results and limits: The study found higher spike-specific TCR breadth in vaccine than placebo recipients. Reported findings describe substantial breadth in spike-specific CD8+ and CD4+ T cell responses following vaccination.

Germline CDR1 is SGHDT and CDR2 is YYEEEE. The CDR3 spans 16 residues. V trimming: 4 bases; J trimming: 3 bases; junction bases outside the gene matches: 13. As for treatment: around 19 received Ad26.COV2.S at low or high dose, single or two shots; about 5 received placebo; per-sample allocation not given. All samples were drawn on day 63, counting from the first vaccine or placebo injection. This sequence was found in a person aged 18-60 years who received the Ad26.COV2.S COVID-19 vaccine or a placebo. The gene calls are TRBV5-6 and TRBJ2-7; 7 bases map to TRBD1. The starting material was peripheral blood, obtained in a trial of Ad26.COV2.S vaccine versus placebo. The CDR3 reads CASSRVRTGDYYEQYF. Here the CDR3 DNA reads TGTGCCAGCAGCAGGGTAAGGACAGGTGACTACTACGAGCAGTACTTC.